This TCR beta chain was profiled in a study of glioma-infiltrating T cells after dendritic cell vaccination. TCRdb's table, derived via immunoSEQ multiplex PCR, lists solely in-frame clones and lacks some. The top ten hold roughly 14% of the sample, which has 55,000 to 75,000 clones, roughly four fifths seen once. Time point denoted: after dendritic cell vaccination, including at tumor progression/relapse. This clone was picked up one time. Germline values: CDR1 KGHSH, CDR2 LQKENI. The ends were cut back, 0 bases at V and 1 base at J, with 6 bases in the middle. The CDR3 extends over 14 amino acids. The source of this sequence is a human donor with glioblastoma. The chain recombines TRBV18 with TRBJ2-5; D not certain. Sequences were derived from blood, sampled after dendritic cell vaccination. This CDR3 is CASSPPGIQETQYF. CDR3 DNA sequence: TGTGCCAGCTCACCACCTGGCATCCAAGAGACCCAGTACTTC.